These T cell receptor beta chains were read from a single sample in a study of cytomegalovirus exposure and HLA in healthy donors. Clones were sequenced by immunoSEQ multiplex PCR, and TCRdb holds only the in-frame ones, with some missing. The data contain over 150,000 clones, approximately 80% of them singletons. Sequencing was done on a sample of PBMCs. These receptors were obtained from a man aged 30 to 45 in good health and CMV-seropositive. The CDR3 runs from the conserved cysteine through the conserved F or W.

>TRBV4-2|TRBJ1-4
CASSHNRGNNEKLFF
>TRBV19|TRBJ1-4
CASSTTGGLTNEKLFF
>TRBV19|TRBJ1-3
CASRPTVSGNTIYF
>TRBV5-1|TRBJ2-1
CASSISSVHNEQFF
>TRBV7-9|TRBJ2-7
CASSPLTGLSEQYF
>TRBV4-2|TRBJ1-2
CASSHRQGSNYGYTF
>TRBV5-1|TRBJ2-7
CASSLGGTSGRPSYEQYF
>TRBV2|TRBJ1-1
CASSGGRGSAEAFF
>TRBV2|TRBJ1-2
CASSEGGPAYGYTF
>TRBV5-1|TRBJ2-1
CASSLHLTRREKNEQFF
>TRBV9|TRBJ1-2
CASSVTGNYGYTF
>TRBV14|TRBJ2-1
CASSQDIGLAKNNEQFF
>TRBV11-2|TRBJ2-2
CASSLGGPAGELFF
>TRBV7-8|TRBJ1-2
CASSPGPDRRLYGYTF
>TRBV6-5|TRBJ2-2
CASSYVSSGSGGELFF
>TRBV7-7|TRBJ2-1
CASSSPRAPNEQFF
>TRBV19|TRBJ1-3
CASSTSVEYSSGNTIYF
>TRBV10-3|TRBJ2-1
CAISESGTSGRNEQFF
>TRBV6-4|TRBJ2-1
CASSDSGLVQFF
>TRBV28|TRBJ2-7
CASSLWARSYEQYF
>TRBV11-2|TRBJ2-3
CASSVSSTDTQYF
>TRBV7-2|.
CASSQDGVRSYEQYF
>TRBV5-1|TRBJ2-4
CASSLLGGNIQYF
>TRBV9|TRBJ2-5
CASSVTGVGETQYF
>TRBV28|TRBJ1-5
CASHTHGSGSNQPQHF
>TRBV7-3|TRBJ2-1
CASSANFNEQFF
>TRBV7-8|TRBJ2-1
CASSLKRETSGRGSYNEQFF
>TRBV10-3|TRBJ1-1
CAISGGPMNTEAFF
>TRBV14|TRBJ1-3
CASSQGTGPSGNTIYF
>TRBV7-9|TRBJ2-5
CASSRTGAGETQYF
>TRBV6-1|TRBJ1-1
CASSGGQANTEAFF
>TRBV28|TRBJ1-4
CASSLWGEDEKLFF
>TRBV30|TRBJ1-4
CAWSEGTGGNEKLFF
>TRBV5-5|TRBJ1-4
CASSLEAGGKLFF
>TRBV4-2|TRBJ2-3
CASSQAGGTDTQYF
>TRBV19|TRBJ2-3
CASSGDRVDTQYF
>TRBV6-5|TRBJ2-5
CASSPISGTGVTQYF
>TRBV28|TRBJ2-7
CASSPGQGVSYEQYF
>TRBV5-1|TRBJ2-7
CASSNLGQGTYEQYF
>TRBV7-2|TRBJ1-2
CASSLGQNYGYTF
>TRBV10-2|TRBJ2-3
CASSPGDAGTDTQYF
>TRBV2|TRBJ1-4
CASRRDSSNEKLFF
>TRBV29-1|TRBJ2-3
CSGGLAGDTQYF
>TRBV4-2|TRBJ2-3
CASSQIWGRTDTQYF
>TRBV18|TRBJ2-3
CASSPLRGTDTQYF
>TRBV7-2|TRBJ2-7
CASSLFGLPKGEQYF
>TRBV2|TRBJ1-1
CASTSSRSNTEAFF
>TRBV11-2|TRBJ2-7
CASSLGSVGGTSQQYF
>TRBV5-4|TRBJ2-7
CASSLGTDYEQYF
>TRBV5-6|TRBJ1-1
CASSGGWQDTEAFF
>TRBV9|TRBJ1-5
CASSVGTGVNQPQHF
>TRBV23-1|TRBJ2-7
CASIQRSGSSYEQYF
>TRBV12-5|TRBJ1-1
CARSGGAFF